The 5 T cell receptor beta chains below were found in one sample sequenced in a study of blood T cell repertoires in COVID-19 (dated by TCRdb to 2019 to 2021). The receptor library was made with the immunoSEQ multiplex PCR assay. Imported from immuneACCESS, the table was reduced by TCRdb to in-frame sequences with V and J called. These copies leave out some clones; in studies compared against another copy, an unresolved V gene accounts for under half, and the cause of the remainder is not known. This sample has 35,000 to 50,000 clones in its table, and roughly nine tenths of those were observed once. 3.5% to 4.5% of the sample is held by the ten biggest clonotypes. The sample was peripheral blood. Receptor source: a man aged 55 to 69 with acute or convalescent COVID-19.

V is TRBV12-5 and J is TRBJ2-7; 10 bases map to TRBD1. CDR3 length equals 15 residues. V gave up 6 bases and J gave up 7 bases; unmatched junction bases: 12. Looked up from germline, CDR1 is LGHNT and CDR2 is FRNRAP. The CDR3 loop is CASGSPDRGQEEQYF. DNA of the CDR3: TGTGCTAGTGGCTCCCCCGACAGGGGGCAGGAAGAGCAGTACTTC.

The genes are TRBV4-3 and TRBJ1-2; TRBD1 might be the D (6 bases). Germline loops: CDR1 LGHNA, CDR2 YSLEER. The germline V and J ends were trimmed by 0 bases and 5 bases, with 16 bases remaining between them. The CDR3 runs 16 residues. This chain's CDR3 is CASSQEFARGGYGYTF. The CDR3 coding sequence is TGCGCCAGCAGCCAAGAATTTGCCAGGGGCGGGTATGGCTACACCTTC.

This clone was detected a few times. The chain couples TRBV25-1 to TRBJ1-2; possible D gene TRBD1, 6 bases. The V and J ends lost 2 bases and 5 bases respectively, with 12 bases between them. Germline V CDR1 and CDR2: MGHDK, SYGVNS. The CDR3 sequence is 14 residues long. DNA of the CDR3: TGTGCCAGCAGTGAAGGGGGCAGGGCGTATGGCTACACCTTC. This encodes CASSEGGRAYGYTF.

J is TRBJ1-6 and V is TRBV3-1 (or the pseudogene TRBV3-2); D not certain. V lost 0 bases to trimming and J lost 0 bases, with 30 bases between them. Germline CDR1 reads LGHDT; CDR2 reads YNNKEL (reference sequence). The CDR3 contains 24 residues. CDR3 nucleotides: TGTGCCAGCAGCCAAGACGTCTCTGCTCGTGGTGAGGATCCCTCTCCCTCCTATAATTCACCCCTCCACTTT. Amino acid sequence: CASSQDVSARGEDPSPSYNSPLHF.

This chain uses TRBV5-1 with TRBJ1-4; 8 bases are a match to TRBD1. V shed 1 base, J shed 4 bases, and the junction held 12 bases outside the gene matches. This CDR3 contains 18 residues. Per germline, CDR1 SGHRS and CDR2 YFSETQ. CDR3 in amino acids: CASSLPETLTGVNEKLFF. For the CDR3, the DNA is TGCGCCAGCAGCTTGCCCGAGACCTTGACAGGGGTTAATGAAAAACTGTTTTTT.